This passage covers 22 T cell receptor beta chains from one sample sequenced in a study of read filtering for tumor transcriptome and immune sequencing. Molecular barcoded adaptors covering alpha/delta and beta/gamma chains were used on 400 to 450 ng RNA. One entry per CDR3 protein results from TCRdb running MiXCR on the reads. Of more than 70,000 distinct CDR3 sequences detected, about 22% appear once; the ten largest clones hold about an eighth. Sample: a population of CD138-negative cells sorted from bone marrow. The source of these receptors is a donor at least 40 years old with multiple myeloma.

The sample holds many counts of this clonotype. The genes are TRBV11-3 and TRBJ2-7, with 7 nucleotides matching TRBD1. This CDR3 comprises 15 residues. Germline CDR1 reads SGHNT; CDR2 reads YENEEA. V shed 5 bases, J shed 3 bases, and the junction held 10 bases outside the gene matches. CDR3 DNA sequence: TGTGCCAGCAGCCCCAATAGGGACAGTTTCTACGAGCAGTACTTC. Its translation is CASSPNRDSFYEQYF.

The table lists this clonotype with many counts. The chain uses TRBV7-9 and TRBJ2-1; 10 bases align to TRBD1. The CDR3 spans 15 residues. CDR1 SEHNR and CDR2 FQNEAQ come from the germline V gene (reference sequence). V was pared by 6 bases and J by 4 bases, with 6 bases of the junction left unmatched. CDR3 sequence: CASSSPGQGYNEQFF. The CDR3 bases are TGTGCCAGCAGTTCCCCGGGACAGGGGTACAATGAGCAGTTCTTC.

In its sample, this clonotype was seen many times. V is TRBV28 and J is TRBJ1-1; D is unresolved. This CDR3 region has 12 residues. The germline V gene has CDR1 MDHEN and CDR2 SYDVKM. V gave up 5 bases and J gave up 10 bases, with 14 bases separating them. CDR3 residues: CASSVSLLVAFF. As DNA, the CDR3 is TGTGCCAGCAGTGTGTCGTTATTGGTAGCTTTCTTT.

The CDR3 loop is CASSQDWGYTQYF. For the CDR3, the DNA is TGTGCCAGCAGCCAAGATTGGGGGTATACGCAGTATTTT. V is TRBV14 and J is TRBJ2-3; tentatively, D is TRBD1 or TRBD2 (5 bases each). The CDR3 spans 13 residues. Germline assignment: CDR1 SGHDN and CDR2 FVKESK. The V end was cut by 0 bases, the J end by 7 bases, with 8 bases between. Combining the CDR3 with reference TRBV14 and TRBJ2-3 gives the whole variable domain EAGVTQFPSHSVIEKGQTVTLRCDPISGHDNLYWYRRVMGKEIKFLLHFVKESKQDESGMPNNRFLAERTGGTYSTLKVQPAELEDSGVYFCASSQDWGYTQYFGPGTRLTVL.

On this clonotype itself: Given a much more abundant clone one base away, this may be a read error. V gene TRBV5-1 combines with J gene TRBJ2-2; perhaps D is TRBD1 or TRBD2 (6 bases each). This CDR3 spans 16 amino acids. Germline V lookup: CDR1 SGHRS, CDR2 YFSETQ. In nucleotides, the CDR3 is TGCGCCAGCAGCTGGTCAGGGGAGGCTAACATCGGGGAGCCGTTTTTT. As protein: CASSWSGEANIGEPFF. Based on the CDR3 plus reference TRBV5-1 and TRBJ2-2, the full variable domain is KAGVTQTPRYLIKTRGQQVTLSCSPISGHRSVSWYQQTPGQGLQFLFEYFSETQRNKGNFPGRFSGRQFSNSRSEMNVSTLELGDSALYLCASSWSGEANIGEPFFGEGSRLTVL.

The chain combines TRBV12-3 or TRBV12-4 with TRBJ1-2; possible D gene TRBD1, 5 bases. The CDR3 runs to 13 residues. The ends were cut back, 7 bases at V and 5 bases at J, with 14 bases in the middle. The CDR3 DNA reads TGTGCCAGCACCTTAAGGGGAGGTTATGGCTACACCTTC. This codes for CASTLRGGYGYTF.

This clonotype was counted only a few times. V and J are TRBV11-1 and TRBJ2-1, with 9 positions matching TRBD1. With V trimmed by 4 bases and J by 9 bases, 19 bases remained unmatched. CDR1 SGHAT and CDR2 FQDESV come from the germline V gene (reference sequence). This CDR3 has 18 residues. The CDR3 region is CASSSRVTGTGIRVEQFF. The CDR3 DNA reads TGTGCCAGCAGCTCCAGGGTAACCGGGACAGGGATCCGGGTTGAGCAGTTCTTC.

The gene calls are TRBV5-6 and TRBJ2-7; 7 bases are a match to TRBD2. J lost 0 bases, V lost 5 bases, and 8 bases had no gene match. CDR1 and CDR2 from the germline V gene are SGHDT and YYEEEE. The CDR3 extends over 15 amino acids. CDR3 protein: CASRQRGTASYEQYF. The CDR3 DNA follows: TGTGCCAGCAGGCAGCGGGGTACAGCCTCCTACGAGCAGTACTTC.

This clonotype occurred many times. The chain couples TRBV2 to TRBJ1-5; D is ambiguous. The CDR3 is 16 residues long. Germline V gene lookup returns CDR1 SNHLY and CDR2 FYNNEI. Trimming shortened V by 6 bases and J by 6 bases, and 21 bases separated the two germline ends. The CDR3, as DNA: TGTGCCAGCAGCACTAACCCCGACACCTCCGTTCAGCCCCAGCATTTT. This translates into CASSTNPDTSVQPQHF.

This clonotype was seen repeatedly, ten times or more. The chain employs TRBV7-9 and TRBJ1-1; a weak D match, TRBD1 (5 bases). This CDR3 spans 13 amino acids. Germline loops: CDR1 SEHNR, CDR2 FQNEAQ (reference sequence). V shed 1 base and J shed 5 bases, with 8 bases lying between them. DNA of the CDR3: TGTGCCAGCAGCTTAGAGCCAGGGACTGAAGCTTTCTTT. This translates into CASSLEPGTEAFF.

This clonotype was seen a handful of times. This sequence joins TRBV29-1 and TRBJ2-2; the D is unclear. The CDR3 has 11 residues. Germline assignment: CDR1 SQVTM and CDR2 ANQGSEA. The ends were cut back, 4 bases at V and 4 bases at J, with 4 bases in the middle. As DNA, the CDR3 is TGCAGCGTTGGGTCCACCGGGGAGCTGTTTTTT. It is translated as CSVGSTGELFF.

On this clonotype: Since a much larger clone is just one base distant, this may be a read error. This sequence joins TRBV5-1 and TRBJ2-5; 8 bases line up with TRBD2. The germline V gene has CDR1 SGHRS and CDR2 YFSETQ. Trimming cost V 4 bases and J 5 bases; bases outside gene matches: 10. The CDR3 length is 15 residues. CDR3 loop: CASSLSGGSHETQYF. In nucleotides, the CDR3 is TGCGCCAGCAGCCTCAGCGGGGGATCCCACGAGACCCAGTACTTC.

This clonotype showed up many times. The gene calls are TRBV6-5 and TRBJ2-1; the match to TRBD2 covers 11 bases. The CDR3 sequence is 16 residues long. Per germline, CDR1 MNHEY and CDR2 SVGAGI. With V trimmed by 6 bases and J by 9 bases, 13 bases remained unmatched. The CDR3 sequence is CASRRITSGGLAEQFF. As DNA, the CDR3 is TGTGCCAGCAGGCGAATAACTAGCGGGGGATTGGCTGAGCAGTTCTTC.

Only one count was recorded for this clonotype. This chain connects TRBV11-2 to TRBJ2-4; D possibly uses TRBD1 or TRBD2 (5 bases each). Per the germline V gene, CDR1 is SGHAT and CDR2 is FQNNGV. This CDR3 has 15 amino acids. V lost 2 bases and J 9 bases, leaving 17 bases between the germline ends. The CDR3 sequence is CASSLWQAAGSIQYF. CDR3 DNA sequence: TGTGCCAGCAGCTTATGGCAGGCCGCAGGGAGCATTCAGTACTTC.

This clonotype has ten or more counts. The chain recombines TRBV21-1 with TRBJ1-5; the tabulated D call, TRBD1, remains unverified against the DNA. TRBV21-1 is a pseudogene locus. The CDR3 spans 16 residues. The CDR3: CASSKKSTGRSQPQHF. The DNA for the CDR3 is TGTGCCAGCAGCAAGAAGTCGACAGGGAGAAGTCAGCCCCAGCATTTT.

This clonotype appeared many times. The rearrangement links TRBV4-1 to TRBJ2-3; 12 nucleotides line up with TRBD2. Germline V gene data show CDR1 as MGHRA and CDR2 as YSYEKL. The CDR3 extends over 17 amino acids. V shed 2 bases and J 4 bases; nucleotides not matched to a gene: 7. In DNA, the CDR3 is TGCGCCAGCAGCCAACCAGGACTAGCGGGGCGGTCAGATACGCAGTATTTT. It is translated as CASSQPGLAGRSDTQYF.

This clonotype has ten or more counts. The rearrangement joins TRBV4-1 to TRBJ2-1; weak D call: TRBD1 (6 bases). The CDR3 is 16 residues long. Germline values: CDR1 MGHRA, CDR2 YSYEKL. V lost 3 bases to trimming and J lost 0 bases, with 12 bases between them. The DNA of the CDR3 is TGCGCCAGCAGCCAGACAATCAGGGGCTCCTACAATGAGCAGTTCTTC. Residues: CASSQTIRGSYNEQFF.

This clonotype was counted ten times or more. The chain combines TRBV5-1 with TRBJ2-1, with 9 bases identical to TRBD2. The CDR3 totals 16 residues. Germline values: CDR1 SGHRS, CDR2 YFSETQ. V shed 6 bases and J 7 bases; nucleotides not matched to a gene: 14. The CDR3 region is CASTLPKAGGRNEQFF. The DNA of the CDR3 is TGCGCCAGCACCCTCCCTAAGGCGGGGGGGCGTAATGAGCAGTTCTTC.

This clonotype was observed many times. The gene calls are TRBV27 and TRBJ2-5; 8 bases are a match to TRBD2. CDR3 length: 11 residues. Germline values: CDR1 MNHEY, CDR2 SMNVEV (reference sequence). Trimming cost V 10 bases and J 7 bases; bases outside gene matches: 5. The CDR3 region is CATGTSRTQYF. The CDR3 DNA reads TGTGCCACAGGGACTAGTCGGACCCAGTACTTC.

With regard to this clonotype: Mismatch with germline at one junction end may stem from a read error. The chain has TRBV25-1 and TRBJ2-3, with TRBD2 as a possible D gene (5 bases). CDR3 length: 13 amino acids. Germline values: CDR1 MGHDK, CDR2 SYGVNS. DNA of the CDR3: TGTGCCGGCAGTGGTCTAGCTGAAAATACGCAGTATTTT. Translation: CAGSGLAENTQYF.

This clonotype was observed many times. The CDR3 DNA follows: TGCAGCGCCGTGCCCGGGACAGGGCGCGAGCAGTACTTC. This sequence encodes CSAVPGTGREQYF. The J gene is TRBJ2-7, the V gene TRBV29-1; TRBD1 aligns across 9 bases. Germline V gene data show CDR1 as SQVTM and CDR2 as ANQGSEA. The CDR3 is 13 residues long. The V gene end was trimmed by 7 bases and the J gene end by 6 bases; junction bases not matched to a gene: 10.

This clonotype has only a few counts. This chain links TRBV7-9 with TRBJ2-3, with unresolved D. V shed 3 bases and J shed 8 bases, with 6 bases lying between them. The length of the CDR3 is 11 residues. In germline, CDR1 is SEHNR, CDR2 FQNEAQ (reference sequence). The CDR3 sequence is CASSFSVTQYF. In DNA form, the CDR3 reads TGTGCCAGCAGCTTTAGTGTTACGCAGTATTTT.